The 2 T cell receptor beta chains presented below share a single source sample, sequenced in a study of blood T cell repertoires in COVID-19. The method was immunoSEQ multiplex PCR; TCRdb's version includes in-frame clones alone and lacks a portion of them. Found here are 190,000 or so clones, 87% of them singletons; the top ten hold 10%. Sample: PBMCs or T cells enriched from blood (not recorded which). The source is a young man with acute COVID-19.

J is TRBJ2-5 and V is TRBV13; a possible D gene is TRBD2 (5 bases). The germline V gene has CDR1 PRHDT and CDR2 FYEKMQ (reference sequence). The CDR3 sequence is 12 residues long. Trimming shortened V by 8 bases and J by 4 bases, and 11 bases separated the two germline ends. CDR3 amino acids: CASGRMGETQYF. The CDR3 DNA is TGTGCCAGCGGGAGAATGGGAGAGACCCAGTACTTC.

The gene calls are TRBV7-9 and TRBJ2-3; 7 bases are a match to TRBD2. The germline V gene has CDR1 SEHNR and CDR2 FQNEAQ (reference sequence). V shed 6 bases, J shed 5 bases, and the junction held 14 bases outside the gene matches. This CDR3 contains 16 residues. CDR3 protein: CASSRPGGSLEDTQYF. The CDR3 DNA reads TGTGCCAGCAGTCGCCCAGGCGGGAGTCTGGAAGATACGCAGTATTTT.